Presented here are 10 T cell receptor beta chains from one specimen sequenced in a study of cytomegalovirus exposure and HLA in healthy donors. The PCR was carried out with 60 Vbeta primers and 13 Jbeta primers. Assay: immunoSEQ multiplex PCR; the TCRdb copy retains only in-frame clones and omits some. Of more than 85,000 clones in the sample, 76% are singletons; the top ten hold over 8%. What was sequenced was PBMCs. All receptors derive from a middle-aged man in good health and CMV-seropositive.

This clone was seen just once. V usage is TRBV4-3 and J usage is TRBJ2-1; a weak D match, TRBD2 (5 bases). Between the trimmed V and J ends, which lost 1 base and 3 bases, there was a span of 10 bases. This CDR3 is built from 15 residues. In germline, CDR1 is LGHNA, CDR2 YSLEER. The CDR3 here is CASSQGSGYYNEQFF. The CDR3 DNA sequence: TGCGCCAGCAGCCAAGGAAGCGGCTACTACAATGAGCAGTTCTTC.

The chain recombines TRBV6-1 with TRBJ1-2; perhaps TRBD1 as D (5 bases). With 4 bases removed from V and 8 bases from J, the gap between germline ends came to 17 bases. CDR3 size: 14 residues. Germline V lookup: CDR1 MNHNS, CDR2 SASEGT. CDR3: CASSAAPGGGGYTF. DNA of the CDR3: TGTGCCAGCAGTGCCGCCCCGGGGGGTGGAGGCTACACCTTC.

The V call is TRBV28, the J call TRBJ2-5, with D possibly being TRBD2 (7 bases). Germline V gene data show CDR1 as MDHEN and CDR2 as SYDVKM. V was pared by 6 bases and J by 0 bases, with 17 bases between. This CDR3 region has 16 residues. Written as DNA, the CDR3 is TGTGCCAGCAGGGGCGGCGGGGGCACGTACCAAGAGACCCAGTACTTC. Protein sequence: CASRGGGGTYQETQYF.

This sequence joins TRBV7-9 and TRBJ2-2; 8 bases map to TRBD2. The CDR3 runs to 17 residues. Losses at the gene ends were 5 bases for V and 1 base for J; bases not matched to a gene: 9. Per germline, CDR1 SEHNR and CDR2 FQNEAQ (reference sequence). For the CDR3, the DNA is TGTGCCAGCAGCCTGCGCCGGACTAGCCGGAACACCGGGGAGCTGTTTTTT. It encodes CASSLRRTSRNTGELFF.

The rearrangement links TRBV27 to TRBJ1-5, with a possible D match to TRBD1 (5 bases). Trimming left V 2 bases short and J 3 bases short, with 8 bases between. The CDR3 has 14 amino acids. Germline CDR1 is MNHEY and CDR2 is SMNVEV (reference sequence). CDR3 sequence (DNA): TGTGCCAGCAGTTTAAGGGGCGTCAATCAGCCCCAGCATTTT. This translates into CASSLRGVNQPQHF.

This chain joins TRBV19 and TRBJ2-1; tentatively, D is TRBD2 (6 bases). There are 16 residues in the CDR3. V was trimmed by 5 bases and J by 8 bases, leaving 22 bases between them. Germline CDR1 reads LNHDA; CDR2 reads SQIVND (reference sequence). CDR3 sequence (DNA): TGTGCCAGTAGTCATAAGGCTCTCGCGGGGTGGGATGAGCAGTTCTTC. Its translation is CASSHKALAGWDEQFF.

V and J are TRBV7-2 and TRBJ2-3; D is perhaps TRBD1 (6 bases). This CDR3 contains 15 residues. With 4 bases removed from V and 0 bases from J, the gap between germline ends came to 11 bases. Germline CDR1 reads SGHTA; CDR2 reads FQGNSA. The CDR3 DNA reads TGTGCCAGCAGCTGGGGGCGGAAGAGCACAGATACGCAGTATTTT. It codes for CASSWGRKSTDTQYF.

The chain employs TRBV5-6 and TRBJ2-1; 7 bases are shared with TRBD2. Germline V gene lookup returns CDR1 SGHDT and CDR2 YYEEEE. Trimming took 0 bases from V and 2 from J; bases not matched to a gene: 8. The CDR3 runs to 17 residues. The CDR3: CASSLGGLGLAYNEQFF. The CDR3 nucleotides are TGTGCCAGCAGCTTGGGGGGTCTCGGACTAGCCTACAATGAGCAGTTCTTC.

The chain recombines TRBV19 with TRBJ1-5; tentatively, D is TRBD1 (5 bases). Germline assignment: CDR1 LNHDA and CDR2 SQIVND (reference sequence). The CDR3 has 15 amino acids. V was shortened by 1 base and J by 7 bases, with 14 bases between the two germline ends. CDR3 amino acids: CASSIGVAGNQPQHF. In DNA, the CDR3 is TGTGCCAGTAGTATAGGAGTAGCAGGGAACCAGCCCCAGCATTTT. The full variable domain, with the rest looked up from reference TRBV19 and TRBJ1-5, is DGGITQSPKYLFRKEGQNVTLSCEQNLNHDAMYWYRQDPGQGLRLIYYSQIVNDFQKGDIAEGYSVSREKKESFPLTVTSAQKNPTAFYLCASSIGVAGNQPQHFGDGTRLSIL.

The CDR3 reads CAISEQGYSNQPQHF. The CDR3 coding sequence is TGTGCCATCAGTGAGCAGGGCTATAGCAATCAGCCCCAGCATTTT. The chain couples TRBV10-3 to TRBJ1-5, with TRBD1 as a possible D gene (5 bases). V was cut by 2 bases and J by 0 bases, with 8 bases left in between. Germline loops: CDR1 ENHRY, CDR2 SYGVKD. This CDR3 contains 15 residues.